The 30 T cell receptor beta chains below all came from one sample that was sequenced in a study of T-cell memory formation after mild COVID-19 (dated by TCRdb to the early 2020s). The library relied on 5' RACE. The sequencing machine was an Illumina NovaSeq 6000. Starting from the raw public reads, TCRdb applied fastp trimming at Q25, assembled clones with MiXCR and retained in-frame beta chains. All rows with the same CDR3 protein become a single entry with the most common DNA and genes. The table for this sample lists about 180,000 distinct CDR3 sequences; 15% to 20% of them were counted only once. The ten largest make up 3% to 4.5% of the sample. What was sequenced was PBMCs or a T cell subset sorted from them (not recorded which). These receptors were collected from a man aged 18-30 years who had mild COVID-19 (a few samples of this study predate the infection). The sample titles of this study are shuffled in the database, so cell type and time point are left out; the donor was told from shared clones.

This chain's CDR3 is CASSSLSDEQFF. The CDR3 DNA follows: TGTGCCAGCAGCTCGCTCAGCGATGAGCAGTTCTTC. The chain links TRBV5-5 to TRBJ2-1, with D uncertain. The CDR3 is 12 amino acids. Germline-derived CDR1 and CDR2 are SGHKS and YYEKEE (reference sequence). The germline V and J ends were trimmed by 3 bases and 8 bases, with 9 bases remaining between them.

The chain joins TRBV4-2 to TRBJ1-5; D is unresolved. This CDR3 spans 16 amino acids. CDR1 is LGHNA and CDR2 is YNFKEQ in the germline V gene. V was cut by 4 bases and J by 2 bases, with 15 bases left in between. CDR3 sequence reads: CASSPQKERGNQPQHF. The CDR3 region has the DNA TGTGCCAGCAGCCCCCAGAAGGAGAGGGGCAATCAGCCCCAGCATTTT.

This rearrangement joins TRBV7-2 to TRBJ2-1, with a weak D call TRBD2 (6 bases). Trimming took 5 bases from V and 8 from J, leaving 16 bases between them. The CDR3 loop spans 14 amino acids. Germline V lookup: CDR1 SGHTA, CDR2 FQGNSA. DNA of the CDR3: TGTGCCAGCAGCCGCTCCGGGACTCCCGATGAGCAGTTCTTC. It specifies CASSRSGTPDEQFF.

DNA of the CDR3: TGCAGTGCCGGCCGGGGGACGCCTAGTGAGCAGTTCTTC. This translates into CSAGRGTPSEQFF. The chain couples TRBV20-1 to TRBJ2-1, with a tentative D call TRBD2 (6 bases). Germline assignment: CDR1 DFQATT and CDR2 SNEGSKA (reference sequence). CDR3 size: 13 residues. V dropped 6 bases and J dropped 9 bases, with 18 bases sitting between them.

This chain links TRBV28 with TRBJ1-5; the D gene is possibly TRBD1 (5 bases). The germline gives CDR1 MDHEN, CDR2 SYDVKM. The ends were cut back, 7 bases at V and 5 bases at J, with 15 bases in the middle. CDR3 length: 14 residues. The CDR3 here is CASIGADTYQPQHF. DNA for the CDR3: TGTGCCAGCATCGGGGCGGACACTTATCAGCCCCAGCATTTT.

The chain combines TRBV12-3 or TRBV12-4 with TRBJ1-5; 8 nucleotides match TRBD1. The CDR3 has 14 residues. The ends lost 5 bases at V and 5 bases at J; junction bases unmatched: 5. CDR3 amino acids: CASSGDRSHQPQHF. CDR3 sequence (DNA): TGTGCCAGCAGTGGGGACAGGTCCCATCAGCCCCAGCATTTT.

This clonotype was recorded a few times. The rearrangement uses TRBV7-9 and TRBJ1-2; a weak D match, TRBD1 (5 bases). Looked up from germline, CDR1 is SEHNR and CDR2 is FQNEAQ (reference sequence). The CDR3 runs 14 residues. V was shortened by 4 bases and J by 3 bases, with 12 bases between the two germline ends. The CDR3, as DNA: TGTGCCAGCAGCTCCTGGGACCTCTACTATGGCTACACCTTC. Residues: CASSSWDLYYGYTF. The variable domain in full, with the rest retrieved from reference TRBV7-9 and TRBJ1-2, is DTGVSQNPRHKITKRGQNVTFRCDPISEHNRLYWYRQTLGQGPEFLTYFQNEAQLEKSRLLSDRFSAERPKGSFSTLEIQRTEQGDSAMYLCASSSWDLYYGYTFGSGTRLTVV.

This clonotype was picked up a small number of times. V gene TRBV18 combines with J gene TRBJ1-4; D possibly corresponds to TRBD1 (6 bases). The CDR3 is made up of 15 amino acids. The germline V gene encodes CDR1 KGHSH and CDR2 LQKENI. Trimming shortened V by 4 bases and J by 3 bases, and 12 bases separated the two germline ends. The DNA for the CDR3 is TGTGCCAGCTCACGCCAGGGGATTCCTAATGAAAAACTGTTTTTT. Translating it yields CASSRQGIPNEKLFF.

This clonotype was recorded at least ten times. This chain links TRBV4-1 with TRBJ2-7; D remains unclear. The CDR3 loop spans 16 amino acids. Germline V gives CDR1 MGHRA, CDR2 YSYEKL. The V end lost 1 base, the J end lost 0 bases, and 13 bases lay between the germline ends. The CDR3 is CASSQVLGRSSYEQYF. The CDR3 nucleotides are TGCGCCAGCAGCCAAGTCCTCGGGCGGAGCTCCTACGAGCAGTACTTC.

This clonotype was found a few times. This rearrangement joins TRBV28 to TRBJ2-2; perhaps TRBD2 as D (6 bases). The CDR3 runs to 15 residues. V lost 0 bases to trimming and J lost 6 bases, with 11 bases between them. Germline-derived CDR1 and CDR2 are MDHEN and SYDVKM. The CDR3 loop is CASSLWAPGAGELFF. In nucleotides, the CDR3 is TGTGCCAGCAGTTTATGGGCACCGGGGGCCGGGGAGCTGTTTTTT.

This clonotype came up many times. The gene calls are TRBV6-2 or TRBV6-3 and TRBJ2-1; no clear D gene. V gave up 5 bases and J gave up 6 bases, with 14 bases separating them. The germline CDR1 and CDR2 sequences are MNHEY and SVGEGT. The CDR3 consists of 14 residues. CDR3 protein: CASSRLGHINEQFF. For the CDR3, the DNA is TGTGCCAGCAGTAGACTCGGGCATATCAATGAGCAGTTCTTC.

V and J are TRBV5-1 and TRBJ2-5, with 8 bases aligning to TRBD1. The V and J ends lost 5 bases and 2 bases, in that order; junction bases with no gene match: 5. CDR3 length: 14 residues. Looked up from germline, CDR1 is SGHRS and CDR2 is YFSETQ. CDR3 protein: CASRRQGTQETQYF. CDR3 DNA: TGCGCCAGCAGGCGACAGGGGACACAAGAGACCCAGTACTTC.

This clonotype was seen a few times. The chain uses TRBV9 and TRBJ2-1; D is possibly TRBD2 (5 bases). The V gene's germline CDR1 is SGDLS and CDR2 YYNGEE. This CDR3 is built from 15 residues. Trimming removed 0 bases at V and 3 bases at J, with 10 bases between. The CDR3 spells CASSVDGNRYNEQFF. CDR3 sequence (DNA): TGTGCCAGCAGCGTAGACGGGAATCGCTACAATGAGCAGTTCTTC.

The chain combines TRBV7-6 with TRBJ2-2; TRBD1 matches 7 bases. V shed 5 bases, J shed 4 bases, and the junction held 7 bases outside the gene matches. This CDR3 is built from 15 residues. Germline-derived CDR1 and CDR2 are SGHVS and FNYEAQ. For the CDR3, the DNA is TGTGCCAGCAGCCCCCGACAGGGCGGCACCGGGGAGCTGTTTTTT. Its protein product is CASSPRQGGTGELFF.

This clonotype was detected only a few times. This chain connects TRBV5-1 to TRBJ2-3, with 12 bases aligning to TRBD1. After removal of 4 bases from V and 2 bases from J, the junction contained 5 bases not matched to a gene. Per germline, CDR1 SGHRS and CDR2 YFSETQ. This CDR3 is built from 16 residues. The CDR3 sequence: CASSTGTGGFTDTQYF. The DNA of the CDR3 is TGCGCCAGCAGCACAGGGACAGGGGGCTTCACAGATACGCAGTATTTT.

The table lists this clonotype with a few counts. As the CDR3 is not closed by the conserved phenylalanine or tryptophan, this likely results from a read error. Because the CDR3's place on the DNA is in doubt, the DNA is left out and the CDR3 is given as listed by TCRdb. This chain joins TRBV7-9 and TRBJ2-1; the D call TRBD1 from the table was never checked on the DNA. 12 amino acids form the CDR3, both terminal residues included. Germline V gene data show CDR1 as SEHNR and CDR2 as FQNEAQ (reference sequence). CDR3 region: CASSLTGGLVFI.

The chain is built from TRBV20-1 and TRBJ1-4; no clear D gene. This CDR3 has 12 amino acids. The germline CDR1 and CDR2 sequences are DFQATT and SNEGSKA (reference sequence). V was clipped by 6 bases and J by 0 bases, with 5 bases between them. In DNA, the CDR3 is TGCAGTGCCGGGACAACTAATGAAAAACTGTTTTTT. Translation: CSAGTTNEKLFF.

This clonotype appeared a few times. The chain recombines TRBV12-3 or TRBV12-4 with TRBJ1-2; 8 bases align to TRBD1. Trimming cost V 3 bases and J 2 bases; bases outside gene matches: 8. CDR3 length: 16 residues. CDR3 DNA: TGTGCCAGCAGTTTGATTGGGGGACAGGCAAACTATGGCTACACCTTC. Residues: CASSLIGGQANYGYTF.

The chain couples TRBV12-3 or TRBV12-4 to TRBJ1-4; D might be TRBD1 (6 bases). V lost 8 bases and J lost 6, with 22 bases in between. The CDR3 loop spans 16 amino acids. The CDR3 loop reads CASDDYPTGDYEKLFF. Written as DNA, the CDR3 is TGTGCCAGCGATGACTACCCGACAGGCGATTATGAAAAACTGTTTTTT.

This clonotype showed up many times. The chain combines TRBV19 with TRBJ1-1; maybe TRBD1 (5 bases). V shed 4 bases and J shed 4 bases, with 16 bases lying between them. The germline gives CDR1 LNHDA, CDR2 SQIVND (reference sequence). The CDR3 totals 15 residues. CDR3 sequence (DNA): TGTGCCAGTAGTAAGGCTGCCGGGGGAACCACTGAAGCTTTCTTT. Translation gives CASSKAAGGTTEAFF. Based on the CDR3 plus reference TRBV19 and TRBJ1-1, the full variable domain is DGGITQSPKYLFRKEGQNVTLSCEQNLNHDAMYWYRQDPGQGLRLIYYSQIVNDFQKGDIAEGYSVSREKKESFPLTVTSAQKNPTAFYLCASSKAAGGTTEAFFGQGTRLTVV.

This clonotype was detected a few times. In DNA, the CDR3 is TGTGCCAGCAGCCAAGACCGGACAGGGGGAGATACGCAGTATTTT. Residues: CASSQDRTGGDTQYF. This sequence joins TRBV3-1 and TRBJ2-3; TRBD1 agrees at 10 bases. This CDR3 is 15 amino acids long. Germline loops: CDR1 LGHDT, CDR2 YNNKEL (reference sequence). Losses at the gene ends were 0 bases for V and 5 bases for J; bases not matched to a gene: 2.

V is TRBV6-2 or TRBV6-3 and J is TRBJ1-6; the match to TRBD1 covers 10 bases. The length of the CDR3 is 18 residues. Germline lookup yields CDR1 MNHEY and CDR2 SVGEGT. Germline trimming cut 6 bases from V and 3 bases from J; bases unmatched to any gene: 11. The CDR3 sequence is CASRSIDRGRVYNSPLHF. The CDR3 region has the DNA TGTGCCAGCAGATCTATTGACAGGGGGCGCGTCTATAATTCACCCCTCCACTTT.

V gene TRBV2 combines with J gene TRBJ1-5; D gene ambiguous. Germline V gene data show CDR1 as SNHLY and CDR2 as FYNNEI. The CDR3 totals 14 residues. Trimming stripped 4 bases from V and 2 bases from J, with 9 bases between. For the CDR3, the DNA is TGTGCCAGCAGTGTGTCTGGGGGCAATCAGCCCCAGCATTTT. It yields the protein CASSVSGGNQPQHF.

This clonotype was seen a few times. The chain is built from TRBV4-3 and TRBJ2-6; 10 bases map to TRBD1. CDR1 and CDR2 from the germline V gene are LGHNA and YSLEER. V was clipped by 3 bases and J by 0 bases; unmatched bases: 11. The CDR3 is made up of 20 amino acids. The CDR3 is CASSQTRTGGRLSGANVLTF. The CDR3 bases are TGCGCCAGCAGCCAGACACGGACAGGGGGTCGTCTCTCTGGGGCCAACGTCCTGACTTTC.

The chain carries TRBV12-3 or TRBV12-4 and TRBJ1-5; no firm D call. This CDR3 spans 13 amino acids. Trimming took off 8 bases at V and 4 bases at J, with 12 bases between the two ends. The CDR3 region has the DNA TGTGCCAGCTCGTGGACGGCAAATCAGCCCCAGCATTTT. As protein: CASSWTANQPQHF.

This clonotype was observed once. This chain uses TRBV19 with TRBJ1-2; possibly TRBD1 for D (6 bases). The CDR3 covers 12 residues. V was trimmed by 9 bases and J by 8 bases, leaving 16 bases between them. CDR1 and CDR2 (germline): LNHDA, SQIVND (reference sequence). DNA for the CDR3: TGTGCCAGCGATTACAGGGTAATAGGCTACACCTTC. Its translation: CASDYRVIGYTF.

V is TRBV7-2 and J is TRBJ1-6; D call uncertain. Trimming removed 6 bases from V and 0 bases from J, with 9 bases in between. The CDR3 is made up of 15 amino acids. Germline V gives CDR1 SGHTA, CDR2 FQGNSA. This CDR3 is CASRGSGSYNSPLHF. CDR3 DNA sequence: TGTGCCAGCAGGGGGTCGGGCTCCTATAATTCACCCCTCCACTTT.

This clonotype was observed a few times. The chain has TRBV14 and TRBJ1-2; D remains unclear. Trimming cost V 1 base and J 4 bases, with 7 bases left between them. CDR1 SGHDN and CDR2 FVKESK come from the germline V gene. This CDR3 is 13 amino acids long. The CDR3 is CASSQGLGYGYTF. The CDR3 coding sequence is TGTGCCAGCAGCCAAGGGCTCGGCTATGGCTACACCTTC.

There are a few counts of this clonotype. The rearrangement joins TRBV18 to TRBJ1-3; D is ambiguous. V lost 6 bases and J lost 0, with 15 bases in between. This CDR3 spans 16 amino acids. The germline gives CDR1 KGHSH, CDR2 LQKENI. The CDR3, as DNA: TGTGCCAGCTCTCCGACTACGCCCAGCTCTGGAAACACCATATATTTT. Its translation is CASSPTTPSSGNTIYF.

This clonotype turned up a few times. The chain carries TRBV5-1 and TRBJ2-3; perhaps TRBD1 as D (5 bases). Trimming took 4 bases from V and 6 from J, leaving 6 bases between them. This CDR3 has 11 residues. Germline V CDR1 and CDR2: SGHRS, YFSETQ. The CDR3 sequence is CASSGADTQYF. The CDR3 nucleotides are TGCGCCAGCAGCGGGGCGGATACGCAGTATTTT.